This T cell receptor beta chain was found in a study of T cell responses to AZD1222 COVID-19 vaccine. General study findings and limits: White British donors predominated, females outnumbered males, and clonal diversity was possibly underestimated.

Between the trimmed V and J ends, which lost 5 bases and 0 bases, there was a span of 13 bases. Per germline, CDR1 SEHNR and CDR2 FQNEAQ (reference sequence). The CDR3 runs 15 residues. A remark on this clone: Its specificity is not known.

TCRdb's table, derived via immunoSEQ multiplex PCR, lists solely in-frame clones and lacks some. The table shows more than 150,000 clones, with 85% to 90% occurring only once. V is TRBV7-9 and J is TRBJ1-1, with a weak D call TRBD1 (5 bases). The specimen comprised peripheral blood, sampled on day 0 of AZD1222 vaccination. This receptor was taken from an adult in good health. The CDR3 protein is CASSPPGGMNTEAFF. The CDR3 DNA reads TGTGCCAGCAGCCCACCTGGGGGAATGAACACTGAAGCTTTCTTT. Variable domain in full (rest from reference TRBV7-9 and TRBJ1-1): DTGVSQNPRHKITKRGQNVTFRCDPISEHNRLYWYRQTLGQGPEFLTYFQNEAQLEKSRLLSDRFSAERPKGSFSTLEIQRTEQGDSAMYLCASSPPGGMNTEAFFGQGTRLTVV.